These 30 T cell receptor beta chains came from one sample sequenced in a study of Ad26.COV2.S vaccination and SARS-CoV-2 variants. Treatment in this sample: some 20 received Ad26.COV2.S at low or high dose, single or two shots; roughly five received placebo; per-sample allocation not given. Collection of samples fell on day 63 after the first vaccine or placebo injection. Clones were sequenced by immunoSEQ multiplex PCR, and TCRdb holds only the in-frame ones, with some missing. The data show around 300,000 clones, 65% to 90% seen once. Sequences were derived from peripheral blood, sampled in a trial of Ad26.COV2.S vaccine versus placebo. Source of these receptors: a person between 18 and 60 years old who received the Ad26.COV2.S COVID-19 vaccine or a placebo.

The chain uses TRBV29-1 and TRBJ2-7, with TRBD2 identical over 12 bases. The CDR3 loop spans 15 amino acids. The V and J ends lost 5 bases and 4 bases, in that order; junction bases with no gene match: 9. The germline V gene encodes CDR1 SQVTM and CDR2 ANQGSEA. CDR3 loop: CSVRRSSGGEYEQYF. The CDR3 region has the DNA TGCAGCGTTAGAAGGTCTAGCGGGGGGGAGTACGAGCAGTACTTC.

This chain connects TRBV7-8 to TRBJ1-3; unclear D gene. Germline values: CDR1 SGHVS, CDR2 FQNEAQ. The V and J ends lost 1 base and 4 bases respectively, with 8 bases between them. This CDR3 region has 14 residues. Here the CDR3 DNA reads TGTGCCAGCAGCTTAGGCCCCCGGGGAAACACCATATATTTT. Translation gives CASSLGPRGNTIYF.

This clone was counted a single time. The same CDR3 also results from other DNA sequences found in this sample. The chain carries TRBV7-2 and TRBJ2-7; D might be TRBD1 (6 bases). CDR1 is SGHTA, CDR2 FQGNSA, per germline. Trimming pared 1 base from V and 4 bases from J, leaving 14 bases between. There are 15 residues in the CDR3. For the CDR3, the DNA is TGTGCCAGCAGCTTAGGGGATGGGGGCCTTTACGAGCAGTACTTC. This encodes CASSLGDGGLYEQYF.

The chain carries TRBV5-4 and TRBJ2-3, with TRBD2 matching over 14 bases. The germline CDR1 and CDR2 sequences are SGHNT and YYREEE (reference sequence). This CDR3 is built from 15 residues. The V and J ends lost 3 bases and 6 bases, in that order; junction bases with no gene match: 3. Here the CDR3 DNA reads TGTGCCAGCAGCTCGGGACTAGCGGGAGAGGATACGCAGTATTTT. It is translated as CASSSGLAGEDTQYF.

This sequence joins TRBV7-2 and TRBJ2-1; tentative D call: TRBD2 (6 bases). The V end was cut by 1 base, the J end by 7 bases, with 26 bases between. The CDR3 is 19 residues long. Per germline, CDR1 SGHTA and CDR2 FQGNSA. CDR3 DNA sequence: TGTGCCAGCAGCTTAGGCGGGACCCACCTCTCCCCCTACAGGAATGAGCAGTTCTTC. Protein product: CASSLGGTHLSPYRNEQFF.

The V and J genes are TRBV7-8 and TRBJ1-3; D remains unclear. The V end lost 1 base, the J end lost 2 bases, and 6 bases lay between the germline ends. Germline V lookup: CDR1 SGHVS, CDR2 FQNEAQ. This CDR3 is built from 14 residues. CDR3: CASSLVAAGNTIYF. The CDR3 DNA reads TGTGCCAGCAGCTTAGTGGCAGCTGGAAACACCATATATTTT.

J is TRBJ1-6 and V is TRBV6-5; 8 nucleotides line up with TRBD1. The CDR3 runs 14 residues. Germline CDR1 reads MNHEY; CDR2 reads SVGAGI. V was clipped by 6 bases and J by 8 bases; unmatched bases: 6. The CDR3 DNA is TGTGCCAGCAGAAATAACAGGGGGTATTCACCCCTCCACTTT. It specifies CASRNNRGYSPLHF.

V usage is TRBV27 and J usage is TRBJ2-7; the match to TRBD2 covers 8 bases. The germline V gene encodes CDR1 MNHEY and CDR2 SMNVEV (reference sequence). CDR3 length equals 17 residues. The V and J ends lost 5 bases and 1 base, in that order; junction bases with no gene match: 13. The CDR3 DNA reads TGTGCCAGCAGTCAACGGTTAGTAGCGGGGTTATCCTACGAGCAGTACTTC. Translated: CASSQRLVAGLSYEQYF.

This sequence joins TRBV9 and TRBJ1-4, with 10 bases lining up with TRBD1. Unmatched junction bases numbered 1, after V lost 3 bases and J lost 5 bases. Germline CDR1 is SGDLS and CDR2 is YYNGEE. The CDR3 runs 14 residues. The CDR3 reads CASSATGGNEKLFF. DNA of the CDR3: TGTGCCAGCAGCGCGACAGGGGGCAATGAAAAACTGTTTTTT.

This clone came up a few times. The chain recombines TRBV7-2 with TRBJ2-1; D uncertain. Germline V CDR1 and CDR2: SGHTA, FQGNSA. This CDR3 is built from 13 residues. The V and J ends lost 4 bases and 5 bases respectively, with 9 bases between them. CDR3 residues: CASSSYLDNEQFF. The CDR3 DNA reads TGTGCCAGCAGCTCGTACTTGGACAATGAGCAGTTCTTC.

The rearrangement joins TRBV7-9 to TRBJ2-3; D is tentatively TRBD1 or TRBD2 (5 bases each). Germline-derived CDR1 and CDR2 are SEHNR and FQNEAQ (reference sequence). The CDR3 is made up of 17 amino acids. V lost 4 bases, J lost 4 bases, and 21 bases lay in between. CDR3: CASSSSVGEKGADTQYF. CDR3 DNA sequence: TGTGCCAGCAGCTCCTCGGTGGGGGAGAAAGGCGCAGATACGCAGTATTTT.

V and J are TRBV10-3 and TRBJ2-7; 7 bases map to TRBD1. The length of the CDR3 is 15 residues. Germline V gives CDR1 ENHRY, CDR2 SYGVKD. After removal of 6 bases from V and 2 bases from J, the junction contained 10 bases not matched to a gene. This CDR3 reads CAISDTYDRAYEQYF. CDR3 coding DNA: TGTGCCATCAGCGACACTTATGACAGGGCCTACGAGCAGTACTTC.

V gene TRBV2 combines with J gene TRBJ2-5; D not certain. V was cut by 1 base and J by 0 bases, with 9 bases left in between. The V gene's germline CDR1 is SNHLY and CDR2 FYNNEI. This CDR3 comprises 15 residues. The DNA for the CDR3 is TGTGCCAGCAGTGAAGGTATACCGTACCAAGAGACCCAGTACTTC. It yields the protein CASSEGIPYQETQYF.

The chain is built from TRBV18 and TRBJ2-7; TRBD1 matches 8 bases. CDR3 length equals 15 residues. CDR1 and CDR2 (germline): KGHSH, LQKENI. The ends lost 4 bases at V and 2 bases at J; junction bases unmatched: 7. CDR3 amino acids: CASSLRQGAPYEQYF. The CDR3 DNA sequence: TGTGCCAGCTCACTCCGGCAGGGGGCCCCCTACGAGCAGTACTTC.

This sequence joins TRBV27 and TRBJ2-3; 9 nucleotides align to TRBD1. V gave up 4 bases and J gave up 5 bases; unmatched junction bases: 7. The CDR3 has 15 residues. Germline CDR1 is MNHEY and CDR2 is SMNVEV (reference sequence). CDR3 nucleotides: TGTGCCAGCAGTTACAGGGGGCAATATGGAGATACGCAGTATTTT. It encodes CASSYRGQYGDTQYF.

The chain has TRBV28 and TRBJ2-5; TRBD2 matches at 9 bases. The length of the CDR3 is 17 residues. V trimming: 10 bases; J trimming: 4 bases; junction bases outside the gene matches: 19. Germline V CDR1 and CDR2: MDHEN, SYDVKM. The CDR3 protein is CATIPLRISGSGETQYF. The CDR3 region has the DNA TGTGCCACAATCCCCCTTCGTATTAGCGGGAGTGGAGAGACCCAGTACTTC.

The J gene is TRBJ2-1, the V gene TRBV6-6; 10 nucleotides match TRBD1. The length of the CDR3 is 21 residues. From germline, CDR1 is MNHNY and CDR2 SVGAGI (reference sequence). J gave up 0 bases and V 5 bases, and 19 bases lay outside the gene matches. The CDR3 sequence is CASSPFRDRGKVMGSYNEQFF. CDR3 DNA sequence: TGTGCCAGCAGTCCTTTCCGGGACAGGGGAAAGGTCATGGGCTCCTACAATGAGCAGTTCTTC.

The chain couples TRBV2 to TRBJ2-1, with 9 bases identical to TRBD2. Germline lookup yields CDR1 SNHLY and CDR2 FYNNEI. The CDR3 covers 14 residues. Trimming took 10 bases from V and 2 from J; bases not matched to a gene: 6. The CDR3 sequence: CATRTSVTYNEQFF. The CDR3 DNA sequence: TGTGCCACCAGGACTAGCGTTACCTACAATGAGCAGTTCTTC.

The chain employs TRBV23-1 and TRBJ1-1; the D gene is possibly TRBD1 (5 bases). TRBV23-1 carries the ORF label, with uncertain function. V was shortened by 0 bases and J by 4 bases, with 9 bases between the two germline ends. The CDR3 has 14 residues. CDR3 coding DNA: TGCGCCAGCAGTCAATCTCGGGGGAGCACTGAAGCTTTCTTT. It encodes CASSQSRGSTEAFF.

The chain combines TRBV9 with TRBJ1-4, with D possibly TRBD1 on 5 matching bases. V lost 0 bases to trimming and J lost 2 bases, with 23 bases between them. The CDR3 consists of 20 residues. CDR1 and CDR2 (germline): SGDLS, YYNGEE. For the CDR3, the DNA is TGTGCCAGCAGCGTAGGGGGGGTTTCGGCAGGGAGGATCACTAATGAAAAACTGTTTTTT. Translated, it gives CASSVGGVSAGRITNEKLFF. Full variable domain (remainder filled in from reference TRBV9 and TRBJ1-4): DSGVTQTPKHLITATGQRVTLRCSPRSGDLSVYWYQQSLDQGLQFLIQYYNGEERAKGNILERFSAQQFPDLHSELNLSSLELGDSALYFCASSVGGVSAGRITNEKLFFGSGTQLSVL.

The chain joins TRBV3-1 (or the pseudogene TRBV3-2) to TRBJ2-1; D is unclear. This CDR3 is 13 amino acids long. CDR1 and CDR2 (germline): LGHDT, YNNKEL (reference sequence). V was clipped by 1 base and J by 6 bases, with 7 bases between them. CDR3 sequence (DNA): TGTGCCAGCAGCCAAGCAAGAAGCAATGAGCAGTTCTTC. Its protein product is CASSQARSNEQFF.

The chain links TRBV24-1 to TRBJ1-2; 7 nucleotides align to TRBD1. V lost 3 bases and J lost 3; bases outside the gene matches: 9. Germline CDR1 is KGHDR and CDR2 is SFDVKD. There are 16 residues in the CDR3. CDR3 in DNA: TGTGCCACCAGTGATCCGGGGACAGCCGGTCACTATGGCTACACCTTC. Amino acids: CATSDPGTAGHYGYTF.

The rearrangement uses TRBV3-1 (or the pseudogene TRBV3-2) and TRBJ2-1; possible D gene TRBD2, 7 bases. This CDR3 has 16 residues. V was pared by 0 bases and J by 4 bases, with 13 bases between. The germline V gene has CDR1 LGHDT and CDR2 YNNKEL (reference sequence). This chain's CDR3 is CASSQEIGGPYNEQFF. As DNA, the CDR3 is TGTGCCAGCAGCCAAGAAATCGGGGGGCCTTACAATGAGCAGTTCTTC.

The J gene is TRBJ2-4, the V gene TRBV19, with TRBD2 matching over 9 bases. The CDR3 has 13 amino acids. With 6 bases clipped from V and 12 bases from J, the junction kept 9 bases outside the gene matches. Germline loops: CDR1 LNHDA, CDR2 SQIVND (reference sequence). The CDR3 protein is CASSPLAGDRQYF. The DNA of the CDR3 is TGTGCCAGTAGCCCCTTAGCGGGGGACCGTCAGTACTTC.

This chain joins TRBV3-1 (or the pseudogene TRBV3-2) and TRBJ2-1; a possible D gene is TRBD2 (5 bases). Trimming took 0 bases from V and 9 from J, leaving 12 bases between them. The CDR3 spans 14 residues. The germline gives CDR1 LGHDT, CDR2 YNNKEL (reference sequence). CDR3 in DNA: TGTGCCAGCAGCCAAGAATTGAGCGGTCGTGAGCAGTTCTTC. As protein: CASSQELSGREQFF.

The CDR3 DNA reads as TGTGCCATCAGTGACAGGGCACTCAAGCAACGAGACACTGAAGCTTTCTTT. This codes for CAISDRALKQRDTEAFF. The V and J genes are TRBV10-3 and TRBJ1-1, with D possibly matching TRBD1 (5 bases). Trimming removed 3 bases at V and 3 bases at J, with 20 bases between. CDR3 length: 17 amino acids. Looked up from germline, CDR1 is ENHRY and CDR2 is SYGVKD.

The CDR3 sequence is CATSDFYTRSPQHF. The CDR3 DNA follows: TGTGCCACCAGTGATTTTTACACTAGGTCGCCCCAGCATTTT. The chain recombines TRBV24-1 with TRBJ1-5, with unresolved D. Deletions cut 1 base from V and 9 bases from J, with 12 bases between. The CDR3 contains 14 residues. Germline CDR1 is KGHDR and CDR2 is SFDVKD.

Here the CDR3 DNA reads TGCGCCAGCAGCCTAGGACTAGCCGGCGAGCAGTTCTTC. Translation gives CASSLGLAGEQFF. The chain has TRBV5-1 and TRBJ2-1; 8 bases are a match to TRBD2. The V segment lost 4 bases and the J segment 10 bases; nucleotides outside the gene matches: 7. Germline assignment: CDR1 SGHRS and CDR2 YFSETQ. This CDR3 region has 13 residues.

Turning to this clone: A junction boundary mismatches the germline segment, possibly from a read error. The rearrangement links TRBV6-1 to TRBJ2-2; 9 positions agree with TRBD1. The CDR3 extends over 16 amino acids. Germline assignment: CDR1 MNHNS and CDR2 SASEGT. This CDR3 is CASREGTGTNPGELFF. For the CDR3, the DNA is TGTGCCAGCAGGGAAGGGACAGGGACGAACCCCGGGGAGCTGTTTTTT.

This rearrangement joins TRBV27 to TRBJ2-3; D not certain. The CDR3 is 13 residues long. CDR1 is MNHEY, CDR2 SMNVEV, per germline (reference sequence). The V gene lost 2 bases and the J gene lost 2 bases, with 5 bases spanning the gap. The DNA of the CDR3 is TGTGCCAGCAGTTTAAGAATCACAGATACGCAGTATTTT. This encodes CASSLRITDTQYF.